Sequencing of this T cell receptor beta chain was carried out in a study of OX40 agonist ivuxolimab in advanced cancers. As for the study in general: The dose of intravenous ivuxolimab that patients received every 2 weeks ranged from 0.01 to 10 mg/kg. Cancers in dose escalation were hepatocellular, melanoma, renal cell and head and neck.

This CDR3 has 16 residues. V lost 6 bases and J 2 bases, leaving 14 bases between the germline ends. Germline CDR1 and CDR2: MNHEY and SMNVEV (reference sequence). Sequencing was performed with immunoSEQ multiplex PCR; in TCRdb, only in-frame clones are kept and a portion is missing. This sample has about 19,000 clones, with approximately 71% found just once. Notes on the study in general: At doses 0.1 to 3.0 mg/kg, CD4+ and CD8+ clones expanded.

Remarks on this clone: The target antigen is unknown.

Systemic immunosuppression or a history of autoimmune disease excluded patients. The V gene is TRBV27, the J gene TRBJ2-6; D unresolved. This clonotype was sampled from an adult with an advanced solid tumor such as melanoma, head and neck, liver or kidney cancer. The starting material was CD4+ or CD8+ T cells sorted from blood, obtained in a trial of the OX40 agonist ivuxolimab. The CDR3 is CASSPWISAGANVLTF. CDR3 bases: TGTGCCAGCAGCCCCTGGATTAGTGCTGGGGCCAACGTCCTGACTTTC.